One sample yielded the 32 T cell receptor beta chains listed below, sequenced in a study of blood T cell repertoires in COVID-19. The method was immunoSEQ multiplex PCR; TCRdb's version includes in-frame clones alone and lacks a portion of them. The sample carries about 120,000 clones, 85% to 90% recorded once. Material: peripheral blood. These receptors originate from a man between 65 and 85 years old with active or convalescent COVID-19.

The chain carries TRBV7-9 and TRBJ2-2; tentative D call: TRBD1 (5 bases). The germline CDR1 and CDR2 sequences are SEHNR and FQNEAQ (reference sequence). Trimming stripped 4 bases from V and 0 bases from J, with 12 bases between. The CDR3 loop spans 16 amino acids. The CDR3 coding sequence is TGTGCCAGCAGCTCCCCAGGGCCGACGAACACCGGGGAGCTGTTTTTT. Translation: CASSSPGPTNTGELFF.

This clone was detected a few times. The J gene is TRBJ1-2, the V gene TRBV11-2, with 7 bases fitting TRBD1. The ends lost 5 bases at V and 7 bases at J; junction bases unmatched: 10. Germline V gives CDR1 SGHAT, CDR2 FQNNGV. This CDR3 region has 14 residues. This CDR3 reads CASSRDSTSSGYTF. CDR3 bases: TGTGCCAGCAGCCGGGACAGTACTTCTTCTGGCTACACCTTC.

The chain is built from TRBV20-1 and TRBJ1-2; D is perhaps TRBD1 (6 bases). The CDR3 has 14 residues. The germline V gene has CDR1 DFQATT and CDR2 SNEGSKA (reference sequence). V gave up 3 bases and J gave up 0 bases, with 11 bases separating them. The CDR3 spells CSASRTASNYGYTF. The CDR3 DNA is TGCAGTGCTAGTAGGACAGCTTCTAACTATGGCTACACCTTC.

This chain uses TRBV30 with TRBJ2-7, with TRBD1 matching 7 bases. This CDR3 has 15 residues. After removal of 2 bases from V and 0 bases from J, the junction contained 7 bases not matched to a gene. Germline CDR1 GTSNPN, CDR2 SVGIG (reference sequence). The CDR3 is CAWSLGTAASYEQYF. CDR3 bases: TGTGCCTGGAGTCTCGGGACAGCCGCCTCCTACGAGCAGTACTTC.

The V gene is TRBV6-1, the J gene TRBJ1-1; D unresolved. The CDR3 has 15 amino acids. The V and J ends lost 3 bases and 0 bases respectively, with 11 bases between them. The V gene's germline CDR1 is MNHNS and CDR2 SASEGT. The CDR3 sequence: CASSDGEGMNTEAFF. CDR3 DNA sequence: TGTGCCAGCAGTGACGGGGAGGGTATGAACACTGAAGCTTTCTTT.

This chain joins TRBV24-1 and TRBJ2-1, with D tentatively TRBD1 (5 bases). V shed 3 bases and J shed 10 bases, with 15 bases lying between them. The CDR3 consists of 14 residues. In germline, CDR1 is KGHDR, CDR2 SFDVKD. The CDR3: CATSDNQGQEEQFF. The CDR3 DNA reads as TGTGCCACCAGTGATAATCAGGGTCAGGAGGAGCAGTTCTTC.

The rearrangement joins TRBV29-1 to TRBJ2-7; the D is unclear. V lost 4 bases and J 6 bases, leaving 16 bases between the germline ends. The CDR3 totals 13 residues. Germline V gene data show CDR1 as SQVTM and CDR2 as ANQGSEA. This chain's CDR3 is CSVGGGKYVEQYF. The CDR3 DNA follows: TGCAGCGTTGGAGGCGGCAAGTACGTCGAGCAGTACTTC.

The V gene is TRBV6-5, the J gene TRBJ2-2, with 9 positions matching TRBD2. Trimming cost V 7 bases and J 2 bases; bases outside gene matches: 5. Germline V gene lookup returns CDR1 MNHEY and CDR2 SVGAGI. The CDR3 covers 15 residues. CDR3 amino acids: CASNPSGTNTGELFF. In DNA form, the CDR3 reads TGTGCCAGCAACCCTAGCGGGACAAACACCGGGGAGCTGTTTTTT.

V gene TRBV5-1 combines with J gene TRBJ2-2; D is perhaps TRBD1 (5 bases). This CDR3 has 15 amino acids. The germline CDR1 and CDR2 sequences are SGHRS and YFSETQ. V lost 1 base and J 5 bases, leaving 12 bases between the germline ends. CDR3 region: CASSLRIDRTGELFF. CDR3 DNA sequence: TGCGCCAGCAGCTTGAGAATAGACAGAACCGGGGAGCTGTTTTTT.

The genes are TRBV7-9 and TRBJ2-3; tentative D call: TRBD1 (6 bases). The CDR3 consists of 16 residues. Germline V gene sequence: CDR1 SEHNR, CDR2 FQNEAQ (reference sequence). Trimming shortened V by 2 bases and J by 3 bases, and 15 bases separated the two germline ends. This CDR3 reads CASSLYKGEGTDTQYF. In nucleotides, the CDR3 is TGTGCCAGCAGCTTATACAAGGGGGAAGGAACAGATACGCAGTATTTT.

The chain links TRBV27 to TRBJ2-7; 7 nucleotides agree with TRBD1. Trimming at V came to 8 bases and at J to 6 bases, leaving 13 bases not matched to a gene. The V gene's germline CDR1 is MNHEY and CDR2 SMNVEV (reference sequence). This CDR3 comprises 14 residues. The CDR3 DNA is TGTGCCAGCCGCCATTCCGACAGGGAAGGCGAGCAGTACTTC. Amino acid sequence: CASRHSDREGEQYF.

CDR3 nucleotides: TGTGCCAGCAGCTTCGCGACATTCTACGAGCAGTACTTC. It is translated as CASSFATFYEQYF. The V call is TRBV11-2, the J call TRBJ2-7; unclear D gene. Trimming removed 3 bases at V and 3 bases at J, with 9 bases between. This CDR3 has 13 amino acids. The germline CDR1 and CDR2 sequences are SGHAT and FQNNGV.

The chain has TRBV5-1 and TRBJ2-7; 11 positions match TRBD1. CDR1 is SGHRS and CDR2 is YFSETQ in the germline V gene. V trimming: 4 bases; J trimming: 2 bases; junction bases outside the gene matches: 2. The CDR3 has 14 amino acids. CDR3: CASSKGQGAYEQYF. DNA of the CDR3: TGCGCCAGCAGCAAGGGACAGGGGGCCTACGAGCAGTACTTC.

CDR3 nucleotides: TGTGCCAGCAGTTACTCGGACGCTAGCGCCTACTATGGCTACACCTTC. This sequence encodes CASSYSDASAYYGYTF. This rearrangement joins TRBV6-5 to TRBJ1-2; D uncertain. Between the trimmed V and J ends, which lost 0 bases and 3 bases, there was a span of 14 bases. This CDR3 is built from 16 residues. Germline V gene data show CDR1 as MNHEY and CDR2 as SVGAGI.

The chain couples TRBV19 to TRBJ2-5, with 10 bases lining up with TRBD1. CDR3 length: 16 amino acids. The trim removed 4 bases at V and 2 bases at J, leaving 7 bases unmatched. Germline CDR1 reads LNHDA; CDR2 reads SQIVND (reference sequence). The CDR3 region has the DNA TGTGCCAGTAGTACCTTTGGACAGGGGGAACAAGAGACCCAGTACTTC. This codes for CASSTFGQGEQETQYF.

The gene calls are TRBV28 and TRBJ1-1, with a possible D match to TRBD1 (6 bases). This CDR3 spans 19 amino acids. The V gene's germline CDR1 is MDHEN and CDR2 SYDVKM. V lost 7 bases and J lost 3, with 30 bases in between. The CDR3 DNA sequence: TGTGCCAGCACCTTTGGGGGCAGGGAGGGGATGTGGCCGGACACTGAAGCTTTCTTT. It is translated as CASTFGGREGMWPDTEAFF.

The V call is TRBV2, the J call TRBJ2-2; 7 bases map to TRBD2. Germline V gene sequence: CDR1 SNHLY, CDR2 FYNNEI. There are 16 residues in the CDR3. The V and J ends lost 3 bases and 6 bases, in that order; junction bases with no gene match: 10. CDR3 protein: CASSDGDYAGSGELFF. The CDR3 DNA reads TGTGCCAGCAGTGACGGGGACTACGCGGGGTCCGGGGAGCTGTTTTTT. Full variable domain (rest looked up from reference TRBV2 and TRBJ2-2): EPEVTQTPSHQVTQMGQEVILRCVPISNHLYFYWYRQILGQKVEFLVSFYNNEISEKSEIFDDQFSVERPDGSNFTLKIRSTKLEDSAMYFCASSDGDYAGSGELFFGEGSRLTVL.

The chain joins TRBV7-3 to TRBJ2-3; TRBD1 agrees at 9 bases. The CDR3 has 17 residues. Germline V gene data show CDR1 as SGHTA and CDR2 as FQGTGA. V was pared by 1 base and J by 1 base, with 6 bases of the junction left unmatched. This chain's CDR3 is CASSLRGGQGRTDTQYF. The CDR3, as DNA: TGTGCCAGCAGCTTAAGAGGGGGACAGGGCCGCACAGATACGCAGTATTTT.

The chain joins TRBV2 to TRBJ1-2; TRBD1 matches at 11 bases. There are 15 residues in the CDR3. With 6 bases clipped from V and 5 bases from J, the junction kept 8 bases outside the gene matches. The germline CDR1 and CDR2 sequences are SNHLY and FYNNEI. CDR3 in amino acids: CASRPGTGGFYGYTF. CDR3 sequence (DNA): TGTGCCAGCAGACCCGGGACAGGGGGATTTTATGGCTACACCTTC. Full variable domain (missing parts from reference TRBV2 and TRBJ1-2): EPEVTQTPSHQVTQMGQEVILRCVPISNHLYFYWYRQILGQKVEFLVSFYNNEISEKSEIFDDQFSVERPDGSNFTLKIRSTKLEDSAMYFCASRPGTGGFYGYTFGSGTRLTVV.

Ten or more counts support this clone. V and J are TRBV6-2 or TRBV6-3 and TRBJ2-5; 10 positions match TRBD2. The CDR3 consists of 15 residues. Per the germline V gene, CDR1 is MNHEY and CDR2 is SVGEGT. V was pared by 6 bases and J by 3 bases, with 7 bases of the junction left unmatched. CDR3 bases: TGTGCCAGCAGCCTAGCGGGAGTTTCGGAAGAGACCCAGTACTTC. Its translation: CASSLAGVSEETQYF.

The rearrangement joins TRBV10-3 to TRBJ2-2, with D maybe TRBD2 (5 bases). V gave up 4 bases and J gave up 1 base, with 7 bases separating them. The CDR3 has 14 amino acids. Germline CDR1 ENHRY, CDR2 SYGVKD. The CDR3 sequence: CAISVRGNTGELFF. For the CDR3, the DNA is TGTGCCATCAGTGTACGGGGGAACACCGGGGAGCTGTTTTTT.

CDR3 DNA sequence: TGTGCCAGCTCTACAGGGGGCTGGGACGAGCAGTACTTC. Amino acids: CASSTGGWDEQYF. The gene calls are TRBV18 and TRBJ2-7, with 9 bases fitting TRBD1. Germline CDR1 reads KGHSH; CDR2 reads LQKENI. V gave up 6 bases and J gave up 5 bases; unmatched junction bases: 5. CDR3 size: 13 residues.

This chain connects TRBV18 to TRBJ2-7, with 9 bases matching TRBD1. Germline V gene data show CDR1 as KGHSH and CDR2 as LQKENI. J gave up 0 bases and V 2 bases, and 2 bases lay outside the gene matches. The CDR3 consists of 15 residues. CDR3 DNA sequence: TGTGCCAGCTCACCAGGACAGGGGTACTCCTACGAGCAGTACTTC. This translates into CASSPGQGYSYEQYF.

Only one count was recorded for this clone. The rearrangement links TRBV24-1 to TRBJ2-3, with 14 bases fitting TRBD2. Germline V CDR1 and CDR2: KGHDR, SFDVKD. V shed 0 bases, J shed 6 bases, and the junction held 13 bases outside the gene matches. The CDR3 extends over 20 amino acids. CDR3 sequence (DNA): TGTGCCACCAGTGATTTGTCACAGGGACTAGCGGGAGTCCTCACGGATACGCAGTATTTT. Residues: CATSDLSQGLAGVLTDTQYF.

V gene TRBV5-6 combines with J gene TRBJ2-7; tentatively, D is TRBD1 (5 bases). V was trimmed by 0 bases and J by 3 bases, leaving 7 bases between them. The CDR3 extends over 13 amino acids. Germline V gives CDR1 SGHDT, CDR2 YYEEEE. CDR3 in DNA: TGTGCCAGCAGCTTGGCAGGGCTCTACGAGCAGTACTTC. This sequence encodes CASSLAGLYEQYF.

CDR3 sequence reads: CASSSIRLQGNTEAFF. In DNA, the CDR3 is TGTGCCAGCAGTTCTATAAGGCTACAGGGGAACACTGAAGCTTTCTTT. The chain recombines TRBV28 with TRBJ1-1; perhaps TRBD1 as D (6 bases). The CDR3 runs 16 residues. Germline V gene data show CDR1 as MDHEN and CDR2 as SYDVKM. V was clipped by 4 bases and J by 1 base, with 16 bases between them.

This chain uses TRBV18 with TRBJ1-3; possibly TRBD1 for D (5 bases). The CDR3 has 16 amino acids. Germline values: CDR1 KGHSH, CDR2 LQKENI. V was clipped by 6 bases and J by 2 bases, with 17 bases between them. The chain's CDR3 is CASSSTGGNPGNTIYF. As DNA, the CDR3 is TGTGCCAGCTCTTCAACAGGAGGGAACCCTGGAAACACCATATATTTT. The variable domain in full, completed from reference TRBV18 and TRBJ1-3, reads NAGVMQNPRHLVRRRGQEARLRCSPMKGHSHVYWYRQLPEEGLKFMVYLQKENIIDESGMPKERFSAEFPKEGPSILRIQQVVRGDSAAYFCASSSTGGNPGNTIYFGEGSWLTVV.

V usage is TRBV19 and J usage is TRBJ2-7; 9 nucleotides match TRBD1. From germline, CDR1 is LNHDA and CDR2 SQIVND (reference sequence). The CDR3 runs to 15 residues. V was pared by 4 bases and J by 5 bases, with 9 bases of the junction left unmatched. The CDR3 loop is CASSTPGQGVDEQYF. The CDR3, as DNA: TGTGCCAGTAGTACCCCGGGACAGGGAGTAGACGAGCAGTACTTC.

V gene TRBV28 combines with J gene TRBJ2-3; 10 bases match TRBD2. The CDR3 consists of 21 residues. Germline V gene lookup returns CDR1 MDHEN and CDR2 SYDVKM. The V gene end was trimmed by 9 bases and the J gene end by 0 bases; junction bases not matched to a gene: 24. The CDR3 is CASLQLRPGPSGRGSTDTQYF. DNA for the CDR3: TGTGCCAGTTTACAGCTTCGACCGGGGCCTAGCGGGAGAGGAAGCACAGATACGCAGTATTTT.

The V gene is TRBV7-6, the J gene TRBJ1-1; unclear D gene. Germline CDR1 reads SGHVS; CDR2 reads FNYEAQ. Trimming cost V 4 bases and J 3 bases, with 9 bases left between them. The CDR3 consists of 13 residues. CDR3 amino acids: CASSSSGYTEAFF. The CDR3 nucleotides read TGTGCCAGCAGCTCGTCGGGGTACACTGAAGCTTTCTTT.

The chain uses TRBV5-1 and TRBJ2-1, with D perhaps TRBD2 (5 bases). V shed 2 bases and J shed 5 bases, with 17 bases lying between them. CDR1 is SGHRS and CDR2 is YFSETQ in the germline V gene. The CDR3 extends over 16 amino acids. The CDR3: CASSLRYGMGDNEQFF. DNA for the CDR3: TGCGCCAGCAGCTTACGTTACGGGATGGGAGACAATGAGCAGTTCTTC.

The chain has TRBV28 and TRBJ2-7, with 9 bases fitting TRBD1. This CDR3 comprises 15 residues. Germline loops: CDR1 MDHEN, CDR2 SYDVKM. The ends lost 5 bases at V and 1 base at J; junction bases unmatched: 6. The CDR3 sequence: CASSPPGTGSYEQYF. CDR3 in DNA: TGTGCCAGCAGTCCCCCCGGGACAGGGTCCTACGAGCAGTACTTC.